This is a list of T cell receptor beta chains from one sample in a study of control samples from healthy donors and cancer patients. Here immunoSEQ multiplex PCR was the method, and the copy in TCRdb shows in-frame clones only, minus some. The sample lists under 65,000 clones; 85% to 95% were seen once. The sequenced sample consisted of PBMCs. All receptors derive from a man between 25 and 39 years old with colorectal cancer. The CDR3 runs from the conserved cysteine through the conserved F or W. A D gene is named only where the DNA matches it firmly. Clone size is not always given. Where it is, it says once, few, many or a class for expanded clones.

v_call	d_call	clone_size	j_call	cdr3_aa	cdr3_nt
TRBV30	-	-	TRBJ2-3	CAWRAAASYTDTQYF	TGTGCCTGGAGAGCGGCAGCCTCATACACAGATACGCAGTATTTT
TRBV15	TRBD1	-	TRBJ1-1	CATTMTRWDSMNTEAFF	TGTGCCACCACTATGACTCGGTGGGACAGCATGAACACTGAAGCTTTCTTT
TRBV7-2	-	-	TRBJ1-1	CASSPAGWATEAFF	TGTGCCAGCAGCCCCGCCGGGTGGGCCACTGAAGCTTTCTTT
TRBV19	-	-	TRBJ1-2	CASSSREDYGYTF	TGTGCCAGTAGTAGCAGGGAAGACTATGGCTACACCTTC
TRBV7-9	-	-	TRBJ1-3	CASSYIPGSWSFSGNTIYF	TGTGCCAGCAGCTACATTCCCGGGAGCTGGTCGTTCTCTGGAAACACCATATATTTT
TRBV9	-	-	TRBJ2-7	CASSVGGATVGEQYF	TGTGCCAGCAGCGTAGGGGGGGCGACAGTCGGCGAGCAGTACTTC
TRBV5-6	TRBD1	-	TRBJ2-3	CASGQGVFTDTQYF	TGTGCCAGTGGGCAGGGGGTATTCACAGATACGCAGTATTTT
TRBV30	TRBD1	-	TRBJ1-2	CAWSVHGTGIRDYTF	TGTGCCTGGAGTGTACACGGGACAGGGATACGCGACTACACCTTC
TRBV2	TRBD1	once	TRBJ2-3	CASRKKLDRETDTQYF	TGTGCCAGCAGAAAAAAACTTGACAGGGAAACAGATACGCAGTATTTT
TRBV30	TRBD2	-	TRBJ2-5	CAGSNSGLVETQYF	TGTGCCGGAAGTAACTCGGGACTAGTTGAGACCCAGTACTTC
TRBV2	-	-	TRBJ1-5	CASSEGGASQPQHF	TGTGCCAGCAGTGAGGGAGGGGCAAGTCAGCCCCAGCATTTT
TRBV2	-	-	TRBJ1-2	CASRSGFGYGYTF	TGTGCCAGCAGATCAGGGTTTGGCTATGGCTACACCTTC
TRBV4-3	-	-	TRBJ2-1	CASSQDAMAYNEQFF	TGCGCCAGCAGCCAAGATGCGATGGCCTACAATGAGCAGTTCTTC
TRBV9	-	once	TRBJ1-1	CASSLTVETEAFF	TGTGCCAGCAGCCTGACGGTGGAAACTGAAGCTTTCTTT
TRBV13	TRBD1	-	TRBJ2-1	CASSSVGDSRNEQFF	TGTGCCAGCAGCTCCGTGGGGGACAGTCGGAATGAGCAGTTCTTC
TRBV30	-	-	TRBJ1-1	CAWTTGASRNTEAFF	TGTGCCTGGACCACGGGGGCCAGTCGGAACACTGAAGCTTTCTTT
TRBV12-3/TRBV12-4	-	-	TRBJ1-1	CASSFGGPEAFF	TGTGCCAGCAGTTTCGGGGGCCCTGAAGCTTTCTTT